This T cell receptor beta chain originates from a study of T-cell reconstitution after alpha-beta-depleted transplantation in children. Study-wide points: Surviving recipient T cells and thymic progenitors produced the high day-60 TCRbeta diversity seen in some patients. Among T cells one year after transplant, newly produced cells accounted for most counts and diversity. Reported findings indicate that, about two months after transplant, alpha-beta T cells came from several hundred expanded clones, which were derived from non-depleted graft cells.

Unique molecular identifiers featured in how the TCRbeta library was prepared. One entry per CDR3 protein, called by TCRdb with MiXCR from the PCR reads. The sample lists fewer than 350,000 distinct CDR3 sequences, roughly 11% seen once, with 20% to 30% in the top ten. This clonotype was recorded at least ten times. Its antigen is unknown. Trimming took off 3 bases at V and 6 bases at J, with 13 bases between the two ends. The CDR3 totals 14 residues. The source material was peripheral blood, sampled 180 days after TCRalphabeta/CD19-depleted stem cell transplant. The clonotype comes from a male patient between 2 and 15 years old who had a stem cell transplant for chronic granulomatous disease, so the T cells may come from the graft donor. The chain combines TRBV12-3 or TRBV12-4 with TRBJ2-3; D is ambiguous. The CDR3 is CASSFDNTRDTQYF. In DNA form, the CDR3 reads TGTGCCAGCAGTTTCGACAATACCCGCGATACGCAGTATTTT.